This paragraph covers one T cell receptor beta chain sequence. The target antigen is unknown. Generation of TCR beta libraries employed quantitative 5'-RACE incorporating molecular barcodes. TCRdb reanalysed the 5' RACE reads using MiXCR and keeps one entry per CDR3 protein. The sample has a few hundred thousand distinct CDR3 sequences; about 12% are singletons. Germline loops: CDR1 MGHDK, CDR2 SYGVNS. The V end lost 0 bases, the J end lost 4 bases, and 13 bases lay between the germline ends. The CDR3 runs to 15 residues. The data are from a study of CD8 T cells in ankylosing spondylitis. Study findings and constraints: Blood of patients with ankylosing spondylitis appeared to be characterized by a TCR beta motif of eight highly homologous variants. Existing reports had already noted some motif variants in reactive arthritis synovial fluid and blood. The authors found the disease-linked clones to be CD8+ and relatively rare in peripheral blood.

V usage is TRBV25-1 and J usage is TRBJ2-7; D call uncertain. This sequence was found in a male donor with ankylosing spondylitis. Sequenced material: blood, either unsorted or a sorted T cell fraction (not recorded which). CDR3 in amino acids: CASSEYSEKVYEQYF. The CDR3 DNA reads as TGTGCCAGCAGTGAATATTCAGAGAAGGTTTACGAGCAGTACTTC.